The following is a T cell receptor beta chain sequence with its context. The data derive from a study of T cell responses to AZD1222 COVID-19 vaccine. Per germline, CDR1 SGHKS and CDR2 YYEKEE (reference sequence). After removal of 4 bases from V and 0 bases from J, the junction contained 9 bases not matched to a gene. The CDR3 consists of 16 residues. Measured with immunoSEQ multiplex PCR; TCRdb has only the in-frame clones, and not every one. The data hold fewer than 65,000 clones, with 65% to 90% observed a single time. The chain joins TRBV5-5 to TRBJ1-1, with 7 positions matching TRBD1. Sequenced material: peripheral blood, taken on day 0 of AZD1222 vaccination. The sequence was collected from an adult in good health. CDR3 DNA sequence: TGTGCCAGCAGCCCAGGCACAGGGGCCTTGAACACTGAAGCTTTCTTT. Translating gives CASSPGTGALNTEAFF. The whole variable domain, remainder taken from reference TRBV5-5 and TRBJ1-1, is DAGVTQSPTHLIKTRGQQVTLRCSPISGHKSVSWYQQVLGQGPQFIFQYYEKEERGRGNFPDRFSARQFPNYSSELNVNALLLGDSALYLCASSPGTGALNTEAFFGQGTRLTVV.